Sequencing of this T cell receptor (beta chain) was carried out in a study of immune characterization of retroperitoneal liposarcoma (dated by TCRdb to between 2018 and 2021). From a lookup of the germline V gene (reference sequence), CDR1 and CDR2 are MNHEY and SMNVEV. The CDR3 holds 15 amino acids from the cysteine to the phenylalanine. Only the CDR3 DNA is retained, 45 bases long and in frame from the first base. Germline trimming amounts to 6 bases on V and 3 bases on J, with 8 as the count of junction bases outside the gene matches. Taking its sample share into account, this clonotype is medium-sized (0.01 to 0.1%). The antigen it binds to is not known. Nothing much larger sits one base from this clone, and base qualities are not available. Library method: PCR. Data came from a NextSeq 500. TCRdb reran the public reads through fastp at Q25 and MiXCR, keeping productive beta chains. Rows are unified per CDR3 protein, each entry keeping the most common DNA and genes. The sample profile shows some 20,000 distinct CDR3 sequences; around two fifths of them were found once. The ten largest clones take up 7.4% of the sample.

The sequence was obtained from a male donor with retroperitoneal liposarcoma. The chain was built from TRBV27 and TRBJ2-1; 7 bases in the middle match TRBD2. The sequencing sample was made of blood. The CDR3 reads CASRGGREGYNEQFF. The nucleotides are TGTGCCAGCAGGGGAGGGCGGGAAGGCTACAATGAGCAGTTCTTC.